Detailed here is one TCR beta chain. The antigen is not known. The assay was immunoSEQ multiplex PCR, and TCRdb's table has in-frame clones only and misses some. Seen here are 550,000 to 600,000 clones, roughly 98% observed once, and the top ten hold 0.3% to 0.35%. As defined, naive CD8 cells were CD45RO-negative and positively selected for CCR7, with terminally differentiated effector memory CD45RA+ cells excluded. The sample originates from a study of shared clonotypes between healthy human individuals. Germline V gene lookup returns CDR1 SEHNR and CDR2 FQNEAQ (reference sequence). The V end was cut by 1 base, the J end by 0 bases, with 6 bases between. The CDR3 loop spans 14 amino acids. Study observations and caveats: Non-shared clonotypes displayed generation probabilities falling below those of clonotypes present in all four donors.

The source material was naive CD8+ T cells sorted from blood. V gene TRBV7-9 combines with J gene TRBJ1-1, with D unresolved. The source of this sequence is a man aged 25 to 40 in good health. CDR3 protein: CASSLGGLNTEAFF. Here the CDR3 DNA reads TGTGCCAGCAGCTTAGGGGGTCTGAACACTGAAGCTTTCTTT.